The next 32 T cell receptor beta chains were all read from a single sample in a study of read filtering for tumor transcriptome and immune sequencing. From around 0.4 ug of RNA, a library with molecular barcoded alpha/delta and beta/gamma adaptors was made. TCRdb fed the reads into MiXCR, producing one record per CDR3 protein. The table records around 130,000 distinct CDR3 sequences, roughly 13% of them present only once. The sample was a population of CD138-negative cells sorted from bone marrow. The receptors here all came from a donor aged 40 or over with multiple myeloma.

This clonotype came up many times. The chain recombines TRBV19 with TRBJ1-2; TRBD1 matches at 7 bases. The V and J ends lost 3 bases and 0 bases, in that order; junction bases with no gene match: 7. Germline V CDR1 and CDR2: LNHDA, SQIVND (reference sequence). There are 16 residues in the CDR3. The CDR3 is CASSIGTGAANYGYTF. CDR3 DNA sequence: TGTGCCAGTAGTATTGGTACAGGGGCGGCTAACTATGGCTACACCTTC.

CDR3 residues: CSARRDSSGNTIYF. As DNA, the CDR3 is TGCAGTGCTAGACGGGATTCTTCAGGAAACACCATATATTTT. The chain links TRBV20-1 to TRBJ1-3; D is unresolved. Trimming removed 2 bases from V and 4 bases from J, with 12 bases in between. This CDR3 is built from 14 residues. CDR1 and CDR2 (germline): DFQATT, SNEGSKA (reference sequence).

This clonotype was counted ten times or more. The rearrangement joins TRBV19 to TRBJ2-7; TRBD1 is a possible D gene (6 bases). Germline V gene sequence: CDR1 LNHDA, CDR2 SQIVND (reference sequence). The CDR3 consists of 12 residues. The V gene lost 3 bases and the J gene lost 6 bases, with 9 bases spanning the gap. CDR3 sequence: CASSIPGAEQYF. The CDR3 DNA reads as TGTGCCAGTAGTATCCCAGGGGCCGAGCAGTACTTC. Variable domain in full (rest from reference TRBV19 and TRBJ2-7): DGGITQSPKYLFRKEGQNVTLSCEQNLNHDAMYWYRQDPGQGLRLIYYSQIVNDFQKGDIAEGYSVSREKKESFPLTVTSAQKNPTAFYLCASSIPGAEQYFGPGTRLTVT.

On this clonotype: Likely a read error: the CDR3 ends without its conserved phenylalanine or tryptophan. The rearrangement uses TRBV29-1 and TRBJ2-7; the match to TRBD2 covers 8 bases. The V gene end was trimmed by 7 bases and the J gene end by 0 bases; junction bases not matched to a gene: 14. CDR1 is SQVTM and CDR2 is ANQGSEA in the germline V gene. This CDR3 has 16 amino acids. CDR3 region: CSGALAEGPRSYEQYL. In DNA form, the CDR3 reads TGCAGCGGTGCACTAGCGGAAGGGCCCCGCTCCTACGAGCAGTACCTC.

Ten or more counts support this clonotype. V gene TRBV19 combines with J gene TRBJ2-7; 10 bases fit TRBD1. This CDR3 contains 13 residues. Germline V gene lookup returns CDR1 LNHDA and CDR2 SQIVND (reference sequence). Trimming cost V 6 bases and J 4 bases; bases outside gene matches: 3. For the CDR3, the DNA is TGTGCCAGTAGAGGACAGGGGGGATACGAGCAGTACTTC. It codes for CASRGQGGYEQYF. Together with reference TRBV19 and TRBJ2-7, the CDR3 gives the full variable domain: DGGITQSPKYLFRKEGQNVTLSCEQNLNHDAMYWYRQDPGQGLRLIYYSQIVNDFQKGDIAEGYSVSREKKESFPLTVTSAQKNPTAFYLCASRGQGGYEQYFGPGTRLTVT.

The table lists this clonotype with many counts. CDR3 loop: CASSITGVPYNEQFF. CDR3 in DNA: TGTGCCAGCAGCATCACAGGGGTCCCCTACAATGAGCAGTTCTTC. The V gene is TRBV7-9, the J gene TRBJ2-1; TRBD1 agrees at 7 bases. The CDR3 has 15 residues. Germline assignment: CDR1 SEHNR and CDR2 FQNEAQ (reference sequence). Unmatched junction bases numbered 6, after V lost 5 bases and J lost 2 bases.

In this sample, this clonotype turned up a few times. This chain uses TRBV7-8 with TRBJ2-4, with D tentatively TRBD2 (5 bases). Looked up from germline, CDR1 is SGHVS and CDR2 is FQNEAQ. The CDR3 is 13 amino acids. The ends were cut back, 2 bases at V and 6 bases at J, with 8 bases in the middle. Here the CDR3 reads CASSLFGVNIQYF. The CDR3, as DNA: TGTGCCAGCAGCTTATTCGGGGTAAACATTCAGTACTTC.

This clonotype appeared many times. The CDR3: CATRGTTGPGELFF. CDR3 coding DNA: TGTGCCACCAGGGGGACTACCGGGCCGGGGGAGCTGTTTTTT. This chain uses TRBV24-1 with TRBJ2-2, with TRBD2 matching over 7 bases. The J segment lost 8 bases and the V segment lost 7 bases, leaving 9 bases of the junction unmatched. Germline CDR1 and CDR2: KGHDR and SFDVKD. CDR3 length equals 14 residues.

Comments on this clonotype: At one of its ends the junction is not consistent with the germline gene, which may arise from a read error. The V and J genes are TRBV5-1 and TRBJ2-2, with D possibly TRBD1 on 6 matching bases. The CDR3 consists of 14 residues. From germline, CDR1 is SGHRS and CDR2 YFSETQ. The CDR3 is CASSLTGDTGELSF. CDR3 in DNA: TGCGCCAGCAGCTTGACTGGGGACACCGGGGAGCTGTCTTTT.

This clonotype showed up many times. The chain joins TRBV20-1 to TRBJ1-1, with D uncertain. V lost 6 bases and J 3 bases, leaving 11 bases between the germline ends. CDR3 length: 12 residues. Germline CDR1 DFQATT, CDR2 SNEGSKA (reference sequence). Here the CDR3 reads CSACSEYTEAFF. The DNA of the CDR3 is TGCAGTGCCTGCTCGGAGTACACTGAAGCTTTCTTT.

In its sample, this clonotype was seen many times. J is TRBJ1-5 and V is TRBV20-1, with D possibly TRBD1 on 6 matching bases. V lost 6 bases to trimming and J lost 4 bases, with 13 bases between them. Germline V gene sequence: CDR1 DFQATT, CDR2 SNEGSKA (reference sequence). The CDR3 covers 13 residues. The CDR3 DNA sequence: TGCAGTGCGCGGGGAGGGGGTAATCAGCCCCAGCATTTT. Translating gives CSARGGGNQPQHF.

This clonotype has only a few counts. A read error may explain this, as a much larger clone is one base away. This rearrangement joins TRBV6-2 or TRBV6-3 to TRBJ1-1, with D possibly matching TRBD1 (5 bases). The CDR3 has 14 residues. Germline-derived CDR1 and CDR2 are MNHEY and SVGEGT. The CDR3 DNA is TGTGCCAGCAGTAGGGGCCTCCCGAGCACTGGAGCTTTCTTT. Its protein product is CASSRGLPSTGAFF.

At least ten counts were recorded for this clonotype. J is TRBJ2-3 and V is TRBV11-2; 14 nucleotides line up with TRBD2. The CDR3 is 18 amino acids. Germline CDR1 SGHAT, CDR2 FQNNGV. The trim removed 5 bases at V and 7 bases at J, leaving 14 bases unmatched. Here the CDR3 reads CASSESPGTSGSRYTQYF. The CDR3 coding sequence is TGTGCCAGCAGCGAAAGTCCCGGGACTAGCGGGAGTAGGTATACGCAGTATTTT. Variable domain in full (rest from reference TRBV11-2 and TRBJ2-3): EAGVAQSPRYKIIEKRQSVAFWCNPISGHATLYWYQQILGQGPKLLIQFQNNGVVDDSQLPKDRFSAERLKGVDSTLKIQPAKLEDSAVYLCASSESPGTSGSRYTQYFGPGTRLTVL.

The chain is built from TRBV20-1 and TRBJ1-6; TRBD1 aligns across 11 bases. After removal of 6 bases from V and 7 bases from J, the junction contained 8 bases not matched to a gene. The CDR3 is 15 amino acids. Germline CDR1 DFQATT, CDR2 SNEGSKA (reference sequence). CDR3 protein: CSATGTGGPNSPLHF. The CDR3 DNA is TGCAGTGCAACCGGGACAGGGGGACCGAATTCACCCCTCCACTTT.

Regarding this clonotype: The junction does not match germline at one end; this may be a read error. The CDR3 loop reads CAGSPSRTSGRDNEQFF. CDR3 nucleotides: TGTGCCGGCAGTCCTTCACGGACCAGCGGGAGGGACAATGAGCAGTTCTTC. The rearrangement joins TRBV12-3 or TRBV12-4 to TRBJ2-1; TRBD2 matches 10 bases. This CDR3 has 17 residues.

In regard to this clonotype: A read error is possible here, since a much larger clone lies one base away. The chain recombines TRBV30 with TRBJ2-7, with D perhaps matching TRBD2 (5 bases). The V and J ends lost 6 bases and 2 bases respectively, with 14 bases between them. The germline gives CDR1 GTSNPN, CDR2 SVGIG (reference sequence). This CDR3 is built from 13 residues. The CDR3 DNA is TGTGCCTGTAGGACTCTCCTCGCCTACGAGCAGTACTTC. This gives the protein CACRTLLAYEQYF.

This clonotype was detected many times. V gene TRBV27 combines with J gene TRBJ2-1, with D possibly TRBD1 on 6 matching bases. Germline CDR1 and CDR2: MNHEY and SMNVEV (reference sequence). The CDR3 consists of 15 residues. V was cut by 6 bases and J by 0 bases, with 12 bases left in between. The CDR3 reads CASRDSRTSYNEQFF. The DNA for the CDR3 is TGTGCCAGCAGGGACAGCCGCACCTCCTACAATGAGCAGTTCTTC.

V usage is TRBV15 and J usage is TRBJ2-5; 9 bases line up with TRBD1. Germline trimming cut 4 bases from V and 3 bases from J; bases unmatched to any gene: 9. CDR3 length: 16 amino acids. Germline V gives CDR1 LNHNV, CDR2 YYDKDF (reference sequence). The CDR3 sequence is CATSKHQTGGKETQYF. The CDR3 region has the DNA TGTGCCACCAGCAAGCATCAGACAGGGGGAAAAGAGACCCAGTACTTC.

As concerns this clonotype: This may be a read error, as it is one base from a much larger clone. The chain links TRBV11-3 to TRBJ1-1; the D is unclear. CDR3 length: 11 amino acids. Germline-derived CDR1 and CDR2 are SGHNT and YENEEA. CDR3 bases: TGTGCCAGCAGCTTAACCTATGAAGCTCTCTTT. It specifies CASSLTYEALF. Together with reference TRBV11-3 and TRBJ1-1, the CDR3 gives the full variable domain: EAGVVQSPRYKIIEKKQPVAFWCNPISGHNTLYWYLQNLGQGPELLIRYENEEAVDDSQLPKDRFSAERLKGVDSTLKIQPAELGDSAVYLCASSLTYEALFGQGTRLTVV.

The chain has TRBV6-1 and TRBJ2-2, with unresolved D. CDR1 is MNHNS, CDR2 SASEGT, per germline. The CDR3 covers 10 residues. In DNA, the CDR3 is TGTGCTCACACATGGGGGGAGCTGTTTTTT. This translates into CAHTWGELFF.

This clonotype has a count of ten or more. The CDR3 spells CASSPFGGSYNEQFF. CDR3 DNA: TGTGCCAGCAGCCCCTTTGGGGGTTCCTACAATGAGCAGTTCTTC. V usage is TRBV5-6 and J usage is TRBJ2-1; TRBD1 or TRBD2 may be the D gene (5 bases each). The CDR3 loop spans 15 amino acids. CDR1 SGHDT and CDR2 YYEEEE come from the germline V gene. V dropped 4 bases and J dropped 1 base, with 12 bases sitting between them.

This clonotype was picked up many times. Without the conserved terminal phenylalanine or tryptophan, this CDR3 likely stems from a read error. The chain joins TRBV7-9 to TRBJ2-1; D may be TRBD1 (6 bases). The CDR3 contains 14 residues. V lost 4 bases to trimming and J lost 9 bases, with 16 bases between them. Germline CDR1 SEHNR, CDR2 FQNEAQ (reference sequence). In DNA form, the CDR3 reads TGTGCCAGCAGCTCATACAGGGATGGTGTTGAGCAGTTCATC. Amino acids: CASSSYRDGVEQFI.

This clonotype came up many times. The chain couples TRBV10-3 to TRBJ1-5, with D unresolved. This CDR3 is built from 16 residues. V shed 3 bases and J shed 0 bases, with 12 bases lying between them. Looked up from germline, CDR1 is ENHRY and CDR2 is SYGVKD. The CDR3 spells CAISDDGPDSNQPQHF. CDR3 coding DNA: TGTGCCATCAGTGATGACGGCCCGGATAGCAATCAGCCCCAGCATTTT.

Comments on this clonotype: Possible read error: a much larger clone is one base away. The V gene is TRBV4-2, the J gene TRBJ1-1; maybe TRBD1 (6 bases). The V end lost 4 bases, the J end lost 2 bases, and 8 bases lay between the germline ends. Germline V gene data show CDR1 as LGHNA and CDR2 as YNFKEQ. The CDR3 loop spans 13 amino acids. This CDR3 is CASSPGHNTEAFF. CDR3 DNA sequence: TGTGCCAGCAGCCCGGGACATAACACTGAAGCTTTCTTT.

The rearrangement joins TRBV6-2 or TRBV6-3 to TRBJ2-2; 9 nucleotides match TRBD1. CDR1 is MNHEY, CDR2 SVGEGT, per germline. The J segment lost 2 bases and the V segment lost 3 bases, leaving 7 bases of the junction unmatched. The CDR3 has 17 residues. The CDR3 sequence is CASSYLDRGSNTGELFF. CDR3 coding DNA: TGTGCCAGCAGTTATCTTGACAGGGGGAGTAACACCGGGGAGCTGTTTTTT.

This clonotype was detected many times. The chain recombines TRBV9 with TRBJ2-3; no clear D. With 4 bases removed from V and 9 bases from J, the gap between germline ends came to 18 bases. The V gene's germline CDR1 is SGDLS and CDR2 YYNGEE. This CDR3 is built from 14 residues. The CDR3 region is CASSSDDRTPTQYF. DNA for the CDR3: TGTGCCAGCAGCAGCGACGACCGAACACCAACGCAGTATTTT.

This clonotype was seen at least ten times. The V gene is TRBV4-3, the J gene TRBJ2-3; 16 positions match TRBD2. Germline-derived CDR1 and CDR2 are LGHNA and YSLEER. This CDR3 is built from 17 residues. Trimming took 4 bases from V and 2 from J; bases not matched to a gene: 3. The CDR3 is CASSPGTSGRATDTQYF. Here the CDR3 DNA reads TGCGCCAGCAGCCCCGGGACTAGCGGGAGGGCCACAGATACGCAGTATTTT.

At least ten counts were recorded for this clonotype. V usage is TRBV7-2 and J usage is TRBJ1-1, with 10 positions matching TRBD1. This CDR3 contains 15 residues. The J segment lost 7 bases and the V segment lost 5 bases, leaving 10 bases of the junction unmatched. Per the germline V gene, CDR1 is SGHTA and CDR2 is FQGNSA. CDR3 amino acids: CASSPQTGGFSEAFF. The CDR3 bases are TGTGCCAGCAGCCCCCAGACAGGGGGCTTTAGTGAAGCTTTCTTT.

Many counts were recorded for this clonotype. J is TRBJ2-7 and V is TRBV7-2, with 12 bases that match TRBD2. Germline trimming cut 5 bases from V and 3 bases from J; bases unmatched to any gene: 5. The CDR3 sequence is 15 residues long. Germline V lookup: CDR1 SGHTA, CDR2 FQGNSA. The CDR3 region is CASSPTSGSLYEQYF. The CDR3 region has the DNA TGTGCCAGCAGCCCGACTAGCGGGAGTCTCTACGAGCAGTACTTC. Full variable domain (missing parts from reference TRBV7-2 and TRBJ2-7): GAGVSQSPSNKVTEKGKDVELRCDPISGHTALYWYRQSLGQGLEFLIYFQGNSAPDKSGLPSDRFSAERTGGSVSTLTIQRTQQEDSAVYLCASSPTSGSLYEQYFGPGTRLTVT.

This chain connects TRBV19 to TRBJ1-5, with 8 bases fitting TRBD1. The CDR3 contains 15 residues. Germline V CDR1 and CDR2: LNHDA, SQIVND (reference sequence). J gave up 2 bases and V 7 bases, and 7 bases lay outside the gene matches. The CDR3 here is CASTSQDRGNQPQHF. As DNA, the CDR3 is TGTGCCAGTACCTCCCAGGACAGGGGCAATCAGCCCCAGCATTTT.

There are many counts of this clonotype. CDR3 sequence (DNA): TGTGCCAGCAGGAAAACAGGGGGCGTTTATGGCTACACCTTC. It yields the protein CASRKTGGVYGYTF. The chain joins TRBV27 to TRBJ1-2; 9 bases match TRBD1. The CDR3 sequence is 14 residues long. The V and J ends lost 6 bases and 5 bases, in that order; junction bases with no gene match: 7. Looked up from germline, CDR1 is MNHEY and CDR2 is SMNVEV (reference sequence).

Ten or more counts support this clonotype. J is TRBJ2-1 and V is TRBV2; 12 bases agree with TRBD2. J was trimmed by 6 bases and V by 0 bases; bases with no gene match: 9. There are 18 residues in the CDR3. The germline CDR1 and CDR2 sequences are SNHLY and FYNNEI. CDR3 nucleotide sequence: TGTGCCAGCAGTGAAGCTGTTCCCGGACTAGCGGGGAGCAATGAGCAGTTCTTC. Translated, it gives CASSEAVPGLAGSNEQFF.